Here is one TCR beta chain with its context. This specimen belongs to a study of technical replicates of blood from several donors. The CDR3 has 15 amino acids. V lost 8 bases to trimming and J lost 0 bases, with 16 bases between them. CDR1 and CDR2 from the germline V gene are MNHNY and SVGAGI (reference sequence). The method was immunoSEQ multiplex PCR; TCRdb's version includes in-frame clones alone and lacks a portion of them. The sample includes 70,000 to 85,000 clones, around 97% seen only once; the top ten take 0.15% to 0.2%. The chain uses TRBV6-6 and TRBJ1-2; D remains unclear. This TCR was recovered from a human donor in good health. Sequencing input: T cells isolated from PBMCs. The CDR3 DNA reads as TGTGCCAGCGGGAGAGGAACGCCAGCTAACTATGGCTACACCTTC. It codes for CASGRGTPANYGYTF.